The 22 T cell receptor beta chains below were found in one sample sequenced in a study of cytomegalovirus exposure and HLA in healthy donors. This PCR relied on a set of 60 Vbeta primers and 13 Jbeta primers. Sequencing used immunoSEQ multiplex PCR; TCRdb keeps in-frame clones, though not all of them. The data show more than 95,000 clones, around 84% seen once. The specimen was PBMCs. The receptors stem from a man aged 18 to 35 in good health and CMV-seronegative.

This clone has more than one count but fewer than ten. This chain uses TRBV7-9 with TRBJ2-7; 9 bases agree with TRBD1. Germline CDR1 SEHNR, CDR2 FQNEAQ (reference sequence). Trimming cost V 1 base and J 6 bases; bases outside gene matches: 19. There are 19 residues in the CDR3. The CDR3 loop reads CASSLGEAHPGQGPGEQYF. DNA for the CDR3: TGTGCCAGCAGCTTAGGAGAAGCGCATCCGGGACAGGGACCGGGCGAGCAGTACTTC.

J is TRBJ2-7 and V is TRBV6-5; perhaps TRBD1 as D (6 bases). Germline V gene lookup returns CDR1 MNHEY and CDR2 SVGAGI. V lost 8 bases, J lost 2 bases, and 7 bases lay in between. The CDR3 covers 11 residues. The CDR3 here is CASRTAYEQYF. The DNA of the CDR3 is TGTGCCAGCCGGACAGCCTACGAGCAGTACTTC.

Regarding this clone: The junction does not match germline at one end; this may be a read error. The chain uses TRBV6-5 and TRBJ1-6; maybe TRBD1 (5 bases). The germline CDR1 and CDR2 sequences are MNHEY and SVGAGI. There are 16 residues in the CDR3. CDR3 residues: CAGSYTIDSRHSPLHF. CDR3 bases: TGTGCCGGCAGTTACACAATAGACAGCCGGCATTCACCCCTCCACTTT.

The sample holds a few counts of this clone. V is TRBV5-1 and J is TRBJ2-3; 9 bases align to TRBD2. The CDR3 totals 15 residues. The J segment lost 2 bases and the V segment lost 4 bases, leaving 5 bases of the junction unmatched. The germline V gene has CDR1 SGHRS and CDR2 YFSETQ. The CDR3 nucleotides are TGCGCCAGCAGCCTGAGCGGGGGGCCCACAGATACGCAGTATTTT. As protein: CASSLSGGPTDTQYF.

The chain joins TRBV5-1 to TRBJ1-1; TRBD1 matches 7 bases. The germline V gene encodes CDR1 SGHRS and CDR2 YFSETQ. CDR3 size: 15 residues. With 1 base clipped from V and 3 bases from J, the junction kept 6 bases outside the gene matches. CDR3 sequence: CASSLIGRGYTEAFF. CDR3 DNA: TGCGCCAGCAGCTTGATAGGCAGGGGGTACACTGAAGCTTTCTTT.

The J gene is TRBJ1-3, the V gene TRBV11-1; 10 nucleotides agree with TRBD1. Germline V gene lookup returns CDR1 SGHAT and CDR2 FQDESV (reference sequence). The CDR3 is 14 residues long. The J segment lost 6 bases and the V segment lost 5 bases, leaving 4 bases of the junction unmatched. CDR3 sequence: CASSRQGAENTIYF. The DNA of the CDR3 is TGTGCCAGCAGCCGACAGGGGGCGGAAAACACCATATATTTT.

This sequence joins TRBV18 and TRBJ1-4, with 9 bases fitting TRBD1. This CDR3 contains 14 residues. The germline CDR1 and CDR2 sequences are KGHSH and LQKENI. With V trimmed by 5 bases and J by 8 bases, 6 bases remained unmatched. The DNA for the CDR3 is TGTGCCAGCTCAGCGGGACAGGGCGGCGAAAAACTGTTTTTT. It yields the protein CASSAGQGGEKLFF.

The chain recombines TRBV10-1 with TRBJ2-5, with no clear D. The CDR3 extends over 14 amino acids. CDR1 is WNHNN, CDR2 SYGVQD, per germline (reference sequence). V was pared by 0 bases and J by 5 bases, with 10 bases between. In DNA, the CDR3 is TGCGCCAGCAGTGAGTCTCGTGAGGTGGAGACCCAGTACTTC. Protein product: CASSESREVETQYF.

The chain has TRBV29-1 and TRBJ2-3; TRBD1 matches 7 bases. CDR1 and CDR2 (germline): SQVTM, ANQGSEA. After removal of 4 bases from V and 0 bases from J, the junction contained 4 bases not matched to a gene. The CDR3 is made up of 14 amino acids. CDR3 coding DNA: TGCAGCGTTGTTGGGACAGCCAGCACAGATACGCAGTATTTT. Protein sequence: CSVVGTASTDTQYF.

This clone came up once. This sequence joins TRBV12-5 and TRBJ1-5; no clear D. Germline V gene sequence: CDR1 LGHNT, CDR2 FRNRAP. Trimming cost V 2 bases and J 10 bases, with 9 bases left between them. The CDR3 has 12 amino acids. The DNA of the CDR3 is TGTGCTAGTGGTTTGAAGGAGGGACCCCAGCATTTT. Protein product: CASGLKEGPQHF.

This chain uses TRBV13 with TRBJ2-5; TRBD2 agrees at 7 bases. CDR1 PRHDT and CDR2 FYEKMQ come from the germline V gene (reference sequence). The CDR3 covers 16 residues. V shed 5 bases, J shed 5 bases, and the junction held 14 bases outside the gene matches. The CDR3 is CASSLTAIAGWETQYF. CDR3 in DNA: TGTGCCAGCAGCCTGACCGCGATAGCGGGTTGGGAGACCCAGTACTTC.

The CDR3 protein is CASSLVMGQGNEQFF. The CDR3 DNA reads TGTGCCAGCAGCTTAGTCATGGGGCAGGGCAATGAGCAGTTCTTC. V gene TRBV7-2 combines with J gene TRBJ2-1; D is perhaps TRBD1 (5 bases). The CDR3 loop spans 15 amino acids. Germline V CDR1 and CDR2: SGHTA, FQGNSA. With 1 base removed from V and 6 bases from J, the gap between germline ends came to 13 bases.

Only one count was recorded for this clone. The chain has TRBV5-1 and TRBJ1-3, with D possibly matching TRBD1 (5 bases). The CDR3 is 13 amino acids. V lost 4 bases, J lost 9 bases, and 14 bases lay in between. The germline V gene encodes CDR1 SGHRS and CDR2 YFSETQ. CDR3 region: CASSMDNSGTIYF. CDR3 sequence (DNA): TGCGCCAGCAGCATGGACAACTCGGGCACCATATATTTT. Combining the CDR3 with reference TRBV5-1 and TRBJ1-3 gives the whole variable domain KAGVTQTPRYLIKTRGQQVTLSCSPISGHRSVSWYQQTPGQGLQFLFEYFSETQRNKGNFPGRFSGRQFSNSRSEMNVSTLELGDSALYLCASSMDNSGTIYFGEGSWLTVV.

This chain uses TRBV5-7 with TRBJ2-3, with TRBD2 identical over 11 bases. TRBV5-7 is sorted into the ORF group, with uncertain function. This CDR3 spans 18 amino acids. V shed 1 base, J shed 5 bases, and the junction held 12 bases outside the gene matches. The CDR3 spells CASSLSFPSGGQGDTQYF. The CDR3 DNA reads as TGTGCCAGCAGCTTGAGTTTCCCTAGCGGGGGGCAAGGAGATACGCAGTATTTT.

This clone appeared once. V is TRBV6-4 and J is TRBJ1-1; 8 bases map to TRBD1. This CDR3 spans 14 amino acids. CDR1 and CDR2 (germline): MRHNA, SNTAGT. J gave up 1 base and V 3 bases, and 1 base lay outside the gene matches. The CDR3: CASSEGTGNTEAFF. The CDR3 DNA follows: TGTGCCAGCAGTGAGGGGACAGGGAACACTGAAGCTTTCTTT.

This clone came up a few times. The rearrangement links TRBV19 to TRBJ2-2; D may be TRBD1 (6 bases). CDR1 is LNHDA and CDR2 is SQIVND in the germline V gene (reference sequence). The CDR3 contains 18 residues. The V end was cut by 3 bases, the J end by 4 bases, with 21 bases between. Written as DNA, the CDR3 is TGTGCCAGTAGTATTATCTTATTTCGGGACAAACGCACCGGGGAGCTGTTTTTT. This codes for CASSIILFRDKRTGELFF.

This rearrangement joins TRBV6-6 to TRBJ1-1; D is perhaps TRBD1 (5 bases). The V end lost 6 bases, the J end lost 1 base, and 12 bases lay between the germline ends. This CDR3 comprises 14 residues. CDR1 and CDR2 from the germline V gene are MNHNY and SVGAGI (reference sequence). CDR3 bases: TGTGCCAGCAGAAGGACACTTTCGAACACTGAAGCTTTCTTT. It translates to CASRRTLSNTEAFF.

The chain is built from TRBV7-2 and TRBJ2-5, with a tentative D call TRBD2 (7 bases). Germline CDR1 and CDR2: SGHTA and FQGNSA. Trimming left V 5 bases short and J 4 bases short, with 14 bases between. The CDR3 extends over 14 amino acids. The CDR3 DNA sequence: TGTGCCAGCAGCCCTAGGGGGGGCCCAGAGACCCAGTACTTC. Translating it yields CASSPRGGPETQYF.

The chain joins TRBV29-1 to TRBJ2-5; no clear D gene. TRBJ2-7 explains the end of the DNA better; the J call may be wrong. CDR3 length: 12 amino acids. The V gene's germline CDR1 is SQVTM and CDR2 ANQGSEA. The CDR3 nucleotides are TGCAGCGTTGAAGACAGAAACTACGAGCAGTACTTC. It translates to CSVEDRNYEQYF.

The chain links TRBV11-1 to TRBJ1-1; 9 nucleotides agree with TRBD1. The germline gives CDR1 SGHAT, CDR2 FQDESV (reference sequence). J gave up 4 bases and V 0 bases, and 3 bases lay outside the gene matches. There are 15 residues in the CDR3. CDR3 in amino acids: CASSLARQGVTEAFF. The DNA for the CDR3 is TGTGCCAGCAGCTTAGCCCGACAGGGGGTCACTGAAGCTTTCTTT.

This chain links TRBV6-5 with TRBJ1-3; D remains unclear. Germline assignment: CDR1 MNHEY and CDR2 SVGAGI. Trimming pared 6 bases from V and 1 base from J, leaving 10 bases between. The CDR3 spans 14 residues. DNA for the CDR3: TGTGCCAGCAGGGGAGGGCATTCTGGAAACACCATATATTTT. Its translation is CASRGGHSGNTIYF.

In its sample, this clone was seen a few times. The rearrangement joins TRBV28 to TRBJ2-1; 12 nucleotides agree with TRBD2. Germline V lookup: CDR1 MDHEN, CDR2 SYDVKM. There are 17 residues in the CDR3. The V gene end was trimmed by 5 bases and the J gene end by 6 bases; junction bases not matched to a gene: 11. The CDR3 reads CASSPELAGGPLNEQFF. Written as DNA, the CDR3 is TGTGCCAGCAGTCCCGAGCTAGCGGGGGGGCCTCTCAATGAGCAGTTCTTC.